The entry below gives a single T cell receptor beta chain sequence along with its context. V shed 4 bases and J shed 1 base, with 5 bases lying between them. CDR1 and CDR2 from the germline V gene are SGHRS and YFSETQ. This CDR3 is built from 13 residues. The table came from immunoSEQ multiplex PCR; TCRdb's copy has only in-frame clones and leaves some out. The table includes tens of thousands of clones, about nine tenths detected once. The data belong to a study of T cells after somatic rescue of genetic block. The sequenced sample consisted of peripheral blood mononuclear cells (PBMCs). The TCR comes from a man aged 25-45 years. The chain couples TRBV5-1 to TRBJ1-4; D is unresolved. The CDR3 DNA reads TGCGCCAGCAGCGAGGGAACTAATGAAAAACTGTTTTTT. It is translated as CASSEGTNEKLFF. Full variable domain (rest looked up from reference TRBV5-1 and TRBJ1-4): KAGVTQTPRYLIKTRGQQVTLSCSPISGHRSVSWYQQTPGQGLQFLFEYFSETQRNKGNFPGRFSGRQFSNSRSEMNVSTLELGDSALYLCASSEGTNEKLFFGSGTQLSVL.